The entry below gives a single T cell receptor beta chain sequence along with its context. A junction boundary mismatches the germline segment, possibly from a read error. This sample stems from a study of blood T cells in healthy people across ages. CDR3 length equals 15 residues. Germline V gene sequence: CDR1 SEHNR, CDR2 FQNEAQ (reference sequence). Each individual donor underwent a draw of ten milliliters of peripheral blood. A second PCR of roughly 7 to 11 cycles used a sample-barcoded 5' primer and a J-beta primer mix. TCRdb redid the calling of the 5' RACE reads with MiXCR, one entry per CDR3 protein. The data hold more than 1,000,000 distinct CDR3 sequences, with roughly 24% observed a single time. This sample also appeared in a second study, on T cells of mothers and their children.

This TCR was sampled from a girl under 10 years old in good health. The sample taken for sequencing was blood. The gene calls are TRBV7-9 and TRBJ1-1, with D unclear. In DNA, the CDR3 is TGTGCCAGCAGCAACCATTTCGAGGTATTAACTGAAGCTCTCTTT. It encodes CASSNHFEVLTEALF.